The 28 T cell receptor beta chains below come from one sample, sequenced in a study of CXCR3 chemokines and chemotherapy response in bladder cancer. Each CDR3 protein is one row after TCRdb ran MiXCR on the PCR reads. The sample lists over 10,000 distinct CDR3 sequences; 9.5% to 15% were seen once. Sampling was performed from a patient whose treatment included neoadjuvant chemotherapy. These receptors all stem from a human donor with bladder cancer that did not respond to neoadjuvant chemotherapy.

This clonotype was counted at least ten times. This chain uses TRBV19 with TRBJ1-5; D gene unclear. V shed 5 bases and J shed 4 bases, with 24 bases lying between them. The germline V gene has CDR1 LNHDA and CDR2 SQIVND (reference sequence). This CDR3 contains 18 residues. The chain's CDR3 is CASSPDLGWAAANQPQHF. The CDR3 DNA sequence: TGTGCCAGTAGTCCGGACCTGGGGTGGGCGGCGGCAAATCAGCCCCAGCATTTT.

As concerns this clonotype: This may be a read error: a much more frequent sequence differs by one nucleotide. The CDR3 sequence is CSVGHNNEQFF. The DNA of the CDR3 is TGCAGCGTTGGCCACAACAATGAGCAGTTCTTC. The V and J genes are TRBV29-1 and TRBJ2-1; D unresolved. Germline loops: CDR1 SQVTM, CDR2 ANQGSEA. V dropped 4 bases and J dropped 5 bases, with 6 bases sitting between them. The CDR3 has 11 amino acids.

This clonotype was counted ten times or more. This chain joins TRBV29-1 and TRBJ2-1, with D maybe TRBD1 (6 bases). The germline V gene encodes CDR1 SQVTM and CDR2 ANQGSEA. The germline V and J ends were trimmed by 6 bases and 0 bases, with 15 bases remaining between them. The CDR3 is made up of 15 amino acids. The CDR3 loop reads CSVAGDTSSYNEQFF. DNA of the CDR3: TGCAGCGTAGCTGGGGACACCAGCTCCTACAATGAGCAGTTCTTC.

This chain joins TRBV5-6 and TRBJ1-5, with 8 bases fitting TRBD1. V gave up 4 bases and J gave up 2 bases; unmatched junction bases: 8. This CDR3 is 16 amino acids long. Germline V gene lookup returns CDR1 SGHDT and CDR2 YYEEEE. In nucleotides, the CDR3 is TGTGCCAGCAGCCCAGGACAGGGATGGGGCAATCAGCCCCAGCATTTT. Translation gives CASSPGQGWGNQPQHF.

The CDR3 region is CASSTTGGGYTQYF. CDR3 coding DNA: TGTGCCAGCAGTACCACAGGGGGGGGATATACGCAGTATTTT. This chain uses TRBV12-3 or TRBV12-4 with TRBJ2-3; D possibly corresponds to TRBD1 (8 bases). Trimming removed 5 bases at V and 7 bases at J, with 16 bases between. There are 14 residues in the CDR3.

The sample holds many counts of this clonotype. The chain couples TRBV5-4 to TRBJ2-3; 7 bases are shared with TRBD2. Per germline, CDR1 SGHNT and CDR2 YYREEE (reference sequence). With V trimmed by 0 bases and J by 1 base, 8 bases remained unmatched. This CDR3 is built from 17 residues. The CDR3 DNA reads TGTGCCAGCAGCTTGGACCTGACGGGGGGACGCACAGATACGCAGTATTTT. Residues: CASSLDLTGGRTDTQYF.

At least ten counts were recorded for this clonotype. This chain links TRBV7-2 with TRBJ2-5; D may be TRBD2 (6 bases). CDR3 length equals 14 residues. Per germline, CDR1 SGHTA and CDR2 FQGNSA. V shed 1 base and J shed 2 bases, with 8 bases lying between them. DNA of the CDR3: TGTGCCAGCAGCTTAGGCCGGGGGCAAGAGACCCAGTACTTC. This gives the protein CASSLGRGQETQYF.

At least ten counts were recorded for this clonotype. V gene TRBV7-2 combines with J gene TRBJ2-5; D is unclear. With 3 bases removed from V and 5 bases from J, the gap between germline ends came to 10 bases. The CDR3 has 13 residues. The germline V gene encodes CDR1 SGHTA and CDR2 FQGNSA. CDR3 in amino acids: CASSLARRETQYF. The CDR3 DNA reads TGTGCCAGCAGCTTGGCTAGAAGGGAGACCCAGTACTTC.

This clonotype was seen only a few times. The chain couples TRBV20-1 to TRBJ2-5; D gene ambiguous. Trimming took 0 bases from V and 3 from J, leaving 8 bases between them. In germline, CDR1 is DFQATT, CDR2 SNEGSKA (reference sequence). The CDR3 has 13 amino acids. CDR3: CSARDPGKETQYF. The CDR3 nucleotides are TGCAGTGCTAGAGATCCTGGGAAAGAGACCCAGTACTTC.

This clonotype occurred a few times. The chain's CDR3 is CASSLLNLAETGELFF. The CDR3 DNA is TGTGCCAGCAGCTTGCTGAACCTAGCGGAGACCGGGGAGCTGTTTTTT. The V and J genes are TRBV5-4 and TRBJ2-2, with 7 bases aligning to TRBD2. CDR1 and CDR2 from the germline V gene are SGHNT and YYREEE (reference sequence). The CDR3 spans 16 residues. V trimming: 1 base; J trimming: 5 bases; junction bases outside the gene matches: 8.

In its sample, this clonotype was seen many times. The chain's CDR3 is CASSLDDTYEQYF. The CDR3 DNA reads TGTGCCAGCAGCCTCGATGACACGTACGAGCAGTACTTC. The V call is TRBV6-6, the J call TRBJ2-7; the D is unclear. Germline V gene data show CDR1 as MNHNY and CDR2 as SVGAGI (reference sequence). V was pared by 6 bases and J by 4 bases, with 13 bases between. This CDR3 spans 13 amino acids.

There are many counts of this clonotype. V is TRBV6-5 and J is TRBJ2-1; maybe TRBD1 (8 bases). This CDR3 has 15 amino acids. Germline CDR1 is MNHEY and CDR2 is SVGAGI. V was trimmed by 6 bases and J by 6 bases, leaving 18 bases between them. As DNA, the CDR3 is TGTGCCAGCAGCCTCCTACAGGGGGGGATCAATGAGCAGTTCTTC. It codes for CASSLLQGGINEQFF.

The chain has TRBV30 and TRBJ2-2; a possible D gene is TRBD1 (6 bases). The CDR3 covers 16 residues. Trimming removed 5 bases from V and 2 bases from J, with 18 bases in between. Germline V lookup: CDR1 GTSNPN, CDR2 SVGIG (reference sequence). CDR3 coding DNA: TGTGCCTGGCCGGACAGTCCCCATGACAACACCGGGGAGCTGTTTTTT. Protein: CAWPDSPHDNTGELFF.

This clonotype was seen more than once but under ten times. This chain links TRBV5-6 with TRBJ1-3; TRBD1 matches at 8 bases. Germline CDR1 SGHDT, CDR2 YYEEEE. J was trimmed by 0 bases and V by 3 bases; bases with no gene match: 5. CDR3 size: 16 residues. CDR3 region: CASSSTGANSGNTIYF. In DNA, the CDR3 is TGTGCCAGCAGCTCGACAGGGGCGAACTCTGGAAACACCATATATTTT.

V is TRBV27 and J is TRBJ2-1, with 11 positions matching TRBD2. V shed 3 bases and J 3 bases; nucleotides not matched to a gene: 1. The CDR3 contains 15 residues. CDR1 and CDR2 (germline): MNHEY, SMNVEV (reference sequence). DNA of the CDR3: TGTGCCAGCAGTTTGACTAGCGGGAACTACAATGAGCAGTTCTTC. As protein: CASSLTSGNYNEQFF.

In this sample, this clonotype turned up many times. The CDR3 loop reads CASSGLGDSNNYGYTF. DNA of the CDR3: TGTGCCAGCAGTGGTTTAGGGGACAGCAACAACTATGGCTACACCTTC. V gene TRBV6-5 combines with J gene TRBJ1-2; 7 nucleotides agree with TRBD1. CDR1 MNHEY and CDR2 SVGAGI come from the germline V gene. The CDR3 totals 16 residues. V lost 5 bases, J lost 2 bases, and 11 bases stayed unmatched.

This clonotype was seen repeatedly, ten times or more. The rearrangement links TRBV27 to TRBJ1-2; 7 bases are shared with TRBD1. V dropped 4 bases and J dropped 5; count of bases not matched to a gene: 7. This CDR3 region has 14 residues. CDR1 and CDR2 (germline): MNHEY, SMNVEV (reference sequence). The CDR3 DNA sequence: TGTGCCAGCAGTTCGTCACAGGGGTGGTATGGCTACACCTTC. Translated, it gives CASSSSQGWYGYTF.

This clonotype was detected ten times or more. CDR3 nucleotide sequence: TGTGCCAGCAGTTCTCAGTTCGACGGCTCTGGGGCCAACGTCCTGACTTTC. Its translation is CASSSQFDGSGANVLTF. The chain carries TRBV6-5 and TRBJ2-6; D remains ambiguous. The germline gives CDR1 MNHEY, CDR2 SVGAGI. The V end lost 4 bases, the J end lost 0 bases, and 13 bases lay between the germline ends. There are 17 residues in the CDR3.

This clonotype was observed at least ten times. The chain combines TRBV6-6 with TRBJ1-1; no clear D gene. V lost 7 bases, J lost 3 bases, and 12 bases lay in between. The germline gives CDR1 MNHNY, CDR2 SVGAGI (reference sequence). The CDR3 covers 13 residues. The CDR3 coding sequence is TGTGCCAGCATTCCCGCCCCGGACACTGAAGCTTTCTTT. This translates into CASIPAPDTEAFF.

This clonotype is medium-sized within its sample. The CDR3 DNA follows: TGTGCCACCTCTTCGACAGCCCCCATAACTGAAGCTTTCTTT. Its protein product is CATSSTAPITEAFF. V gene TRBV19 combines with J gene TRBJ1-1, with TRBD1 as a possible D gene (5 bases). Trimming took 10 bases from V and 5 from J, leaving 20 bases between them. Germline V gene data show CDR1 as LNHDA and CDR2 as SQIVND (reference sequence). CDR3 size: 14 residues. Variable domain in full (rest from reference TRBV19 and TRBJ1-1): DGGITQSPKYLFRKEGQNVTLSCEQNLNHDAMYWYRQDPGQGLRLIYYSQIVNDFQKGDIAEGYSVSREKKESFPLTVTSAQKNPTAFYLCATSSTAPITEAFFGQGTRLTVV.

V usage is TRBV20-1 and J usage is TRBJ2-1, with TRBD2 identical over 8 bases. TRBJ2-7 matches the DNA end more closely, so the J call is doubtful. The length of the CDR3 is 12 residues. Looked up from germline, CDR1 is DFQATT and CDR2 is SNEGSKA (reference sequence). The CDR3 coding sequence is TGCAGTGCTAGCGGGGGGGCCCACGAGCAGTACTTC. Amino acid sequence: CSASGGAHEQYF.

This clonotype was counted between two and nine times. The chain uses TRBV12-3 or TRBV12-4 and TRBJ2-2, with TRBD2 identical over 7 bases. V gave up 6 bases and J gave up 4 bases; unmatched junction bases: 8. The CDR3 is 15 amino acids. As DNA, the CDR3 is TGTGCCAGCAGCCCCTCGGGAGGTAGCACCGGGGAGCTGTTTTTT. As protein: CASSPSGGSTGELFF.

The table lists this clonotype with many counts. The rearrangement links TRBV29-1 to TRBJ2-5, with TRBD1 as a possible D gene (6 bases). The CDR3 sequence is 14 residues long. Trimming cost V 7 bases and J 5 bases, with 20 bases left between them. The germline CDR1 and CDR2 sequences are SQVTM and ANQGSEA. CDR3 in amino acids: CSARVGAGAETQYF. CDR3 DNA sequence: TGCAGCGCTAGGGTAGGGGCAGGGGCGGAGACCCAGTACTTC.

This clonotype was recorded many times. The CDR3 spells CAISGTGSENEQFF. CDR3 DNA sequence: TGTGCCATCAGTGGGACAGGGAGTGAAAATGAGCAGTTCTTC. The chain links TRBV10-3 to TRBJ2-1; 8 nucleotides line up with TRBD1. Trimming took 4 bases from V and 7 from J; bases not matched to a gene: 6. Germline-derived CDR1 and CDR2 are ENHRY and SYGVKD. The CDR3 is 14 amino acids.

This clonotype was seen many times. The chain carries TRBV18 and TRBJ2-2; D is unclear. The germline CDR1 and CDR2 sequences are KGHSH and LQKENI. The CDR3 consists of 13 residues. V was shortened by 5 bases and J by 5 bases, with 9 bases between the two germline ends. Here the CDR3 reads CASSTTVTGELFF. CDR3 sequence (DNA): TGTGCCAGCTCAACCACCGTAACCGGGGAGCTGTTTTTT.

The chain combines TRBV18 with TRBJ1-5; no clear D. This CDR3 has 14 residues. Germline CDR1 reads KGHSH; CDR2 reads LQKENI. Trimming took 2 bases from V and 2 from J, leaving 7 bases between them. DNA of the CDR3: TGTGCCAGCTCACCAGGCAATCGCAATCAGCCCCAGCATTTT. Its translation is CASSPGNRNQPQHF. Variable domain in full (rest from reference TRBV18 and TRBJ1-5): NAGVMQNPRHLVRRRGQEARLRCSPMKGHSHVYWYRQLPEEGLKFMVYLQKENIIDESGMPKERFSAEFPKEGPSILRIQQVVRGDSAAYFCASSPGNRNQPQHFGDGTRLSIL.

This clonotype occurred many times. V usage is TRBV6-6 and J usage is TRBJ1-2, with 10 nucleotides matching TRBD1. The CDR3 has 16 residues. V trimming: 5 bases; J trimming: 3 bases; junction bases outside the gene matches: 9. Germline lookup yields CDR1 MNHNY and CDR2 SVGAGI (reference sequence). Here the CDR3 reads CASSTSPGTGDYGYTF. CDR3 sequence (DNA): TGTGCCAGCAGTACTAGCCCAGGGACAGGGGACTATGGCTACACCTTC.

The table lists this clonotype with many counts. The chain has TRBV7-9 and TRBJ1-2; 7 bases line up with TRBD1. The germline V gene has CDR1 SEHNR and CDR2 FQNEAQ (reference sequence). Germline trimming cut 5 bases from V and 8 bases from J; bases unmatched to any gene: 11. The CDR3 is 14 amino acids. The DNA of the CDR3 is TGTGCCAGCAGCCCAGGACAGGATAGGGAAGGCTACACCTTC. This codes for CASSPGQDREGYTF.